The sequence of this TCR beta chain was determined in a study of cytomegalovirus exposure and HLA in healthy donors. Everyone who donated was a healthy bone marrow donor. The PCR made use of 60 Vbeta and 13 Jbeta primers. Sequenced by immunoSEQ multiplex PCR; TCRdb stores in-frame clones only, minus some. The sample has around 100,000 clones, around 85% seen once; the top ten hold approximately 3.6%. Notes on the study in general: In a later analysis, a missense DCLRE1C variant was linked to TCR beta V- and J-gene trimming. Cytomegalovirus-associated status was assigned to 164 TCR beta chains.

In the case of this clone: Its target is not known.

Specimen: PBMCs. The sequence was obtained from a man aged 25 to 45 in good health and CMV-seronegative.

In nucleotides, the CDR3 is TGTGCCAGCAGCCACTGGACAGGAACTGGAAACACCATATATTTT. As protein: CASSHWTGTGNTIYF. This chain joins TRBV25-1 and TRBJ1-3, with 7 bases identical to TRBD1. Germline lookup yields CDR1 MGHDK and CDR2 SYGVNS. V trimming: 6 bases; J trimming: 2 bases; junction bases outside the gene matches: 7. The CDR3 length is 15 residues.